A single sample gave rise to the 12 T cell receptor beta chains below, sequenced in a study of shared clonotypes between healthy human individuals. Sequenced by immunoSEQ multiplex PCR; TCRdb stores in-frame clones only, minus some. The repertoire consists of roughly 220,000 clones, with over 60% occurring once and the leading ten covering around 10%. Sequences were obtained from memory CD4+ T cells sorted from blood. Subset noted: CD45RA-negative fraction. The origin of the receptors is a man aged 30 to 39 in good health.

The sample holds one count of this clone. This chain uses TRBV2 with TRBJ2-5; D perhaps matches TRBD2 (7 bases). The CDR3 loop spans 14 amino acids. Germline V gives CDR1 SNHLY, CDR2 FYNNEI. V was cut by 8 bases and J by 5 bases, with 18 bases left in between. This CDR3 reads CASGALQGGETQYF. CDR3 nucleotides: TGTGCCAGCGGAGCGTTACAGGGAGGGGAGACCCAGTACTTC.

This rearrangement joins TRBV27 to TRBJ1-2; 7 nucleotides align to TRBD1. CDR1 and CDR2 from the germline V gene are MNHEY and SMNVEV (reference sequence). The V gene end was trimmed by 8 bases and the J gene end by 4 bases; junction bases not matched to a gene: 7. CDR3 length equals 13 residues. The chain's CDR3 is CASARDSLYGYTF. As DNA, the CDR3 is TGTGCCAGCGCCCGGGACAGCCTCTATGGCTACACCTTC.

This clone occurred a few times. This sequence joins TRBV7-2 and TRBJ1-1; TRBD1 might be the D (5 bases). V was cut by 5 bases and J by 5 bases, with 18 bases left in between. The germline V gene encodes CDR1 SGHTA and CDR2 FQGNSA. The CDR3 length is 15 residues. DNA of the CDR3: TGTGCCAGCAGCCCCCATCGGGGGTTTGGAACTGAAGCTTTCTTT. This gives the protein CASSPHRGFGTEAFF.

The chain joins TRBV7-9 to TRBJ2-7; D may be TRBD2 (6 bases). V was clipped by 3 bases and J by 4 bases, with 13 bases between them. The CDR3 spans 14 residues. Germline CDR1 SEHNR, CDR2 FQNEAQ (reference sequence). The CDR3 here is CASSFGGVLYEQYF. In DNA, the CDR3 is TGTGCCAGCAGCTTCGGGGGTGTGTTATACGAGCAGTACTTC.

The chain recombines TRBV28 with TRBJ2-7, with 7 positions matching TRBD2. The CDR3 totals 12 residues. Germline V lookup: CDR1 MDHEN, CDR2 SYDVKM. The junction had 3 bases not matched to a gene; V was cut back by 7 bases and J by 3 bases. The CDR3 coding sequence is TGTGCCAGCAAGCGGGGCATCTACGAGCAGTACTTC. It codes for CASKRGIYEQYF.

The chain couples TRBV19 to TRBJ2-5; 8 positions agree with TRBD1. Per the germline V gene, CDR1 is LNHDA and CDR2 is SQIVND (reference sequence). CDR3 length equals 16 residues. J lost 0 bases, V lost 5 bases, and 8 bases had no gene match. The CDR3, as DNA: TGTGCCAGTAGTTCCCGGGACAGGTGGTACCAAGAGACCCAGTACTTC. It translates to CASSSRDRWYQETQYF.

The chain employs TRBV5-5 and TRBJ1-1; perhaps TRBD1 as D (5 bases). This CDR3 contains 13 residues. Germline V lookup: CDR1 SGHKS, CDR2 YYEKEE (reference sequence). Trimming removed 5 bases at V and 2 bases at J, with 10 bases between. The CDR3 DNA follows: TGTGCCAGCAGTCTTGACAGTAACACTGAAGCTTTCTTT. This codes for CASSLDSNTEAFF.

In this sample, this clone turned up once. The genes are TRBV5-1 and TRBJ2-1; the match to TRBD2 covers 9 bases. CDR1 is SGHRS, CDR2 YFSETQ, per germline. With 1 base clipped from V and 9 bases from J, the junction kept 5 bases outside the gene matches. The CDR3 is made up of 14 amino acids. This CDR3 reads CASSLQGTSSEQFF. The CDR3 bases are TGCGCCAGCAGCTTGCAAGGGACTAGCAGTGAGCAGTTCTTC.

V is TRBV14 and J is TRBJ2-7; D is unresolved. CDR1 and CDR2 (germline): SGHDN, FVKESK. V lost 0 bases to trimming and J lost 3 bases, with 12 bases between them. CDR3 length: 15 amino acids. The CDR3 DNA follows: TGTGCCAGCAGCCAAGATTTTCAGGTGGGCTACGAGCAGTACTTC. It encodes CASSQDFQVGYEQYF.

The CDR3 sequence: CASSRPVSPETQYF. The CDR3 DNA follows: TGTGCCAGCAGCCGCCCCGTTTCCCCGGAGACCCAGTACTTC. The chain carries TRBV11-2 and TRBJ2-5; no clear D. The germline V gene has CDR1 SGHAT and CDR2 FQNNGV. The CDR3 runs 14 residues. Trimming cost V 5 bases and J 5 bases, with 15 bases left between them.

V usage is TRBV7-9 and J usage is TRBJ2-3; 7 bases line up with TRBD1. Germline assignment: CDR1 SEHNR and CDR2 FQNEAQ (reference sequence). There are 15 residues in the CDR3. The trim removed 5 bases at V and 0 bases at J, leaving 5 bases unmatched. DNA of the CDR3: TGTGCCAGCAGCCAGCCGGGACAGAGCACAGATACGCAGTATTTT. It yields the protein CASSQPGQSTDTQYF.

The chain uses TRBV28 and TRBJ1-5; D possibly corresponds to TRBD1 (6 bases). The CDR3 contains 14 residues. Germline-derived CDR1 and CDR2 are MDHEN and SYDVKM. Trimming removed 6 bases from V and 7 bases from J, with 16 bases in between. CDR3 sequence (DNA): TGTGCCAGCAGGGGGGACATAGGGTCCCAGCCCCAGCATTTT. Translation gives CASRGDIGSQPQHF. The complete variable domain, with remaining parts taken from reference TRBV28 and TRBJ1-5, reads DVKVTQSSRYLVKRTGEKVFLECVQDMDHENMFWYRQDPGLGLRLIYFSYDVKMKEKGDIPEGYSVSREKKERFSLILESASTNQTSMYLCASRGDIGSQPQHFGDGTRLSIL.